The 15 T cell receptor beta chains listed next were all sequenced from one sample in a study of technical replicates of blood from four donors. Method: immunoSEQ multiplex PCR; TCRdb's copy keeps in-frame clones and lacks some. Of nearly 80,000 clones listed, more than 85% are singletons. Sample: T cells isolated from PBMCs. The source of these receptors is a human donor in good health.

V gene TRBV7-9 combines with J gene TRBJ2-6; no clear D gene. Trimming pared 1 base from V and 1 base from J, leaving 17 bases between. Germline CDR1 reads SEHNR; CDR2 reads FQNEAQ (reference sequence). The CDR3 has 19 amino acids. The CDR3 is CASSLGTTLFRSGANVLTF. DNA of the CDR3: TGTGCCAGCAGCTTAGGTACCACTCTGTTCAGGTCTGGGGCCAACGTCCTGACTTTC.

The chain combines TRBV5-4 with TRBJ2-7, with D perhaps matching TRBD2 (5 bases). Germline-derived CDR1 and CDR2 are SGHNT and YYREEE (reference sequence). Between the trimmed V and J ends, which lost 0 bases and 5 bases, there was a span of 9 bases. The CDR3 is 13 amino acids. The CDR3 nucleotides are TGTGCCAGCAGCTTGGGAGCGGTCAACGAGCAGTACTTC. Protein product: CASSLGAVNEQYF.

This clone was found once. Written as DNA, the CDR3 is TGTGCCAGCATCAAGGACAGGGGGGACACTGAAGCTTTCTTT. Its translation: CASIKDRGDTEAFF. V gene TRBV6-6 combines with J gene TRBJ1-1; 10 nucleotides match TRBD1. There are 14 residues in the CDR3. Germline CDR1 MNHNY, CDR2 SVGAGI (reference sequence). Losses at the gene ends were 7 bases for V and 3 bases for J; bases not matched to a gene: 5.

The sample holds one count of this clone. CDR3 sequence reads: CASSPGTGGHVDQPQHF. The DNA for the CDR3 is TGTGCCAGCAGTCCAGGGACAGGGGGGCATGTAGATCAGCCCCAGCATTTT. V and J are TRBV27 and TRBJ1-5; 11 bases match TRBD1. The trim removed 5 bases at V and 5 bases at J, leaving 11 bases unmatched. The CDR3 contains 17 residues. Germline loops: CDR1 MNHEY, CDR2 SMNVEV (reference sequence).

The chain combines TRBV7-9 with TRBJ1-3, with TRBD1 as a possible D gene (5 bases). Germline V gene sequence: CDR1 SEHNR, CDR2 FQNEAQ (reference sequence). V lost 3 bases to trimming and J lost 4 bases, with 16 bases between them. The CDR3 runs to 16 residues. The CDR3, as DNA: TGTGCCAGCAGCTTCAGCGGGGCGGTGGAAGGAAACACCATATATTTT. Its translation is CASSFSGAVEGNTIYF.

This chain connects TRBV5-1 to TRBJ1-3; D is uncertain. Germline V gene lookup returns CDR1 SGHRS and CDR2 YFSETQ. V was cut by 2 bases and J by 0 bases, with 12 bases left in between. The CDR3 is 16 residues long. CDR3 amino acids: CASSLSQFTSGNTIYF. The CDR3 DNA sequence: TGCGCCAGCAGCTTAAGTCAGTTTACCTCTGGAAACACCATATATTTT.

In DNA, the CDR3 is TGTGCCAGCAGTAGTACTACGAACACTGAAGCTTTCTTT. Its protein product is CASSSTTNTEAFF. The chain carries TRBV2 and TRBJ1-1; D unresolved. CDR3 length: 13 amino acids. V dropped 5 bases and J dropped 1 base, with 8 bases sitting between them. Germline CDR1 is SNHLY and CDR2 is FYNNEI.

V is TRBV4-2 and J is TRBJ1-2, with 8 bases lining up with TRBD1. V was pared by 4 bases and J by 5 bases, with 12 bases of the junction left unmatched. The CDR3 loop spans 16 amino acids. Germline lookup yields CDR1 LGHNA and CDR2 YNFKEQ. The CDR3 loop reads CASSLAGGATFYGYTF. In DNA form, the CDR3 reads TGTGCCAGCAGCCTCGCAGGGGGCGCGACCTTTTATGGCTACACCTTC.

The chain employs TRBV13 and TRBJ2-1; TRBD2 might be the D (6 bases). V lost 5 bases to trimming and J lost 5 bases, with 13 bases between them. Per the germline V gene, CDR1 is PRHDT and CDR2 is FYEKMQ (reference sequence). This CDR3 spans 14 amino acids. CDR3 amino acids: CASSLQRVNNEQFF. The DNA for the CDR3 is TGTGCCAGCAGCCTCCAGCGGGTGAACAATGAGCAGTTCTTC.

The chain employs TRBV7-3 and TRBJ1-2; unclear D gene. This CDR3 region has 15 residues. V gave up 9 bases and J gave up 0 bases, with 17 bases separating them. CDR1 is SGHTA, CDR2 FQGTGA, per germline. CDR3 sequence: CASAPGSTANYGYTF. CDR3 nucleotides: TGTGCCAGTGCCCCCGGCTCCACAGCTAACTATGGCTACACCTTC.

This chain uses TRBV10-3 with TRBJ2-7; 9 bases align to TRBD2. J was trimmed by 2 bases and V by 0 bases; bases with no gene match: 2. The CDR3 contains 15 residues. Germline CDR1 ENHRY, CDR2 SYGVKD. The CDR3 nucleotides read TGTGCCATCAGTGAGTCTGCGGGAGGGCCCTACGAGCAGTACTTC. Protein product: CAISESAGGPYEQYF.

The V call is TRBV6-1, the J call TRBJ2-7, with TRBD1 as a possible D gene (7 bases). Germline V lookup: CDR1 MNHNS, CDR2 SASEGT. CDR3 length: 14 residues. Between the trimmed V and J ends, which lost 8 bases and 6 bases, there was a span of 20 bases. The CDR3 DNA follows: TGTGCCAGCCCGACGGAAAACCAGGGGGGCGAGCAGTACTTC. It is translated as CASPTENQGGEQYF.

The chain employs TRBV18 and TRBJ2-7; D gene ambiguous. V dropped 3 bases and J dropped 0 bases, with 9 bases sitting between them. This CDR3 is built from 14 residues. Germline V gene data show CDR1 as KGHSH and CDR2 as LQKENI. CDR3 in DNA: TGTGCCAGCTCACCCCAGTCTGCCTCCTACGAGCAGTACTTC. It specifies CASSPQSASYEQYF.

The V call is TRBV30, the J call TRBJ2-7; D remains unclear. V lost 2 bases and J lost 8, with 7 bases in between. CDR1 and CDR2 from the germline V gene are GTSNPN and SVGIG (reference sequence). The length of the CDR3 is 10 residues. CDR3: CAWSMQKQYF. The CDR3 coding sequence is TGTGCCTGGAGTATGCAGAAGCAGTACTTC.

The rearrangement uses TRBV11-3 and TRBJ2-7; TRBD1 matches at 7 bases. CDR1 is SGHNT and CDR2 is YENEEA in the germline V gene. The trim removed 6 bases at V and 3 bases at J, leaving 11 bases unmatched. The CDR3 sequence is 15 residues long. In DNA form, the CDR3 reads TGTGCCAGCAGTTCTCTGCATACAGGGGTCTACGAGCAGTACTTC. Encoded protein: CASSSLHTGVYEQYF.